This T cell receptor beta chain was identified in a study of blood T cell repertoires in COVID-19. The germline V and J ends were trimmed by 6 bases and 4 bases, with 15 bases remaining between them. Germline V gene lookup returns CDR1 SGHTA and CDR2 FQGNSA. This CDR3 region has 14 residues. Only in-frame clones appear in the TCRdb table, and some are missing; sequencing was by immunoSEQ multiplex PCR. The sample records fewer than 250,000 clones, around 80% being singletons. The sequence was collected from a man aged 50-60 years with active or convalescent COVID-19. The chain employs TRBV7-2 and TRBJ1-1, with D tentatively TRBD1 (6 bases). The sample taken for sequencing was peripheral blood. The chain's CDR3 is CASRRSTGTTEAFF. The CDR3 region has the DNA TGTGCCAGCAGACGTTCCACAGGGACCACTGAAGCTTTCTTT. The whole variable domain, remainder taken from reference TRBV7-2 and TRBJ1-1, is GAGVSQSPSNKVTEKGKDVELRCDPISGHTALYWYRQSLGQGLEFLIYFQGNSAPDKSGLPSDRFSAERTGGSVSTLTIQRTQQEDSAVYLCASRRSTGTTEAFFGQGTRLTVV.